Sequencing of this T cell receptor beta chain was carried out in a study of vaccination effects on CD4 cells after COVID-19 (dated by TCRdb to between 2021 and 2022). Turning to the overall study: Across the study, the median time from the second dose to post-vaccine sampling was 72 days (range 14 to 241). In the study, cultures from other donors were sequenced using the Oncomine TCR Beta short-read assay on an Illumina iSeq 100. Altogether, some 10 COVID-19 convalescent patients and a few SARS-CoV-2-naive healthy vaccine recipients made up the full study. SARS-CoV-2 spike-specific CD4+ TCR repertoires were compared before and after mRNA vaccination in COVID-19 convalescent patients and in infection-naive vaccine recipients.

Counted from cysteine to phenylalanine, this CDR3 has 14 amino acids. This entry keeps only the CDR3 DNA: 42 bases, framed from base 1. Looking up the germline V gene (reference sequence) yields CDR1 WNHNN and CDR2 SYGVQD. V gives up 3 bases and J gives up 7 bases, and the segment between their germline ends measures 12 bases. Regarding this clone: What antigen it recognizes has not been identified. Base qualities are not recorded, but no much larger clone differs from it by a single base.

The research as a whole found: The study was limited by a small number of convalescent patients and lacked early post-infection timepoints. In healthy vaccine recipients, vaccine-induced clones were almost all SARS-CoV-2 mono-reactive, with only 1 of 255 cross-reactive with common cold coronaviruses. Clones induced by infection and clones induced by vaccination both contracted markedly at late timepoints after vaccination, which fits with T cell responses waning over time.

The library was built by means of the immunoSEQ multiplex PCR assay. TCR beta CDR3 sequencing was performed on DNA from the cultured, isolated CD4+ T cells. The source study handled its data this way. Non-productive TCR sequences were removed and reads were trimmed to the CDR3 region, keeping CDR3s of at least 7 amino acids. The MANAFEST web app was used to pick out antigen-specific clonotypes by comparing their expansion in peptide wells with that in reference cultures. To count as positive, a clone had to show expansion at FDR<0.05 compared with the reference and with all other wells, an odds ratio above 5, and a frequency above 0.1% in two replicate wells. Clonotypes significantly expanded in SARS-CoV-2 spike wells and in at least one common cold coronavirus spike condition were defined as cross-reactive. Using the stringdist R package, CDR3 similarity was measured by Levenshtein distance, and unrooted trees were constructed with ape in R 3.6.1. Entries here come from immuneACCESS through TCRdb and include only in-frame sequences with V and J called. Some clones fail to appear in such tables; in the studies checked, an unresolved V gene covers under half of the shortfall, and the cause of the remainder is unknown. Clone size and the V and J calls come from that table; the DNA yielded D and trimming. This sample gives over 25,000 clones in total; just under 75% of them show up just once. The ten largest account for roughly 15% of the sample.

To identify antigen-specific CD4+ T cell clonotypes by their expansion, the ViraFEST assay first stimulated PBMC with viral peptide pools and then applied TCR sequencing. After around 10 days of culture, CD4+ T cells were isolated with the EasySep CD4+ T cell isolation kit. Each participant received two doses of an mRNA SARS-CoV-2 vaccine, either BNT162b2 or mRNA-1273. Negative nucleocapsid antibody results before and after vaccination confirmed that the healthy vaccine recipients had no prior SARS-CoV-2 infection. Under 2.5 million PBMC per well were cultured with 8.5 to 10 ug/ml peptides in IMDM containing 5% human AB serum, about 9.6 IU/ml IL-2 and gentamicin. Half of the culture medium was replaced with fresh IL-2-containing medium on days 3 and 7. Each peptide stimulation condition was cultured in triplicate wells unless otherwise noted. Using Ficoll-Paque Plus gradient centrifugation, PBMC were separated from whole blood and then either used fresh or cryopreserved at -140C. Overlapping peptide pools spanned the spike proteins of SARS-CoV-2 and the common cold coronaviruses HCoV-NL63, HCoV-OC43 and HCoV-229E. The QIAamp micro DNA kit was used to extract genomic DNA from the cultured CD4+ T cells.

The sequenced sample was CD4+ T cells from PBMCs cultured with HCoV-229E spike peptides, obtained after COVID-19 vaccination. The cell subset or site label for this specimen denotes: HCoV-229E spike overlapping peptide pool stimulation. This receptor was taken from a human donor who received a COVID-19 vaccine. Rearrangement joined TRBV10-1 to TRBJ1-4, and possibly TRBD1, on 5 matching bases. The bases are TGCGCCAGCAGTGAAGGCCTGAGGGGTGAAAAACTGTTTTTT. Its translation reads: CASSEGLRGEKLFF.